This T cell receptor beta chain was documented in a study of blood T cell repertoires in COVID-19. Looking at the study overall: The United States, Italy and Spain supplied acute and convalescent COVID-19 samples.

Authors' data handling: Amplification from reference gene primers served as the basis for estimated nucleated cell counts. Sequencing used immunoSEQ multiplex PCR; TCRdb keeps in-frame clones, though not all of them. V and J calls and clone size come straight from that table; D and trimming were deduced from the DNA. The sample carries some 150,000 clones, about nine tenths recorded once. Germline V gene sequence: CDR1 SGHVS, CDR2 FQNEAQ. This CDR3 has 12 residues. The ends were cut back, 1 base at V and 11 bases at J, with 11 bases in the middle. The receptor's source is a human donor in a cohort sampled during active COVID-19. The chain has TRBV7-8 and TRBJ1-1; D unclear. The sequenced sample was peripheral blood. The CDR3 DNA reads TGTGCCAGCAGCTTAGATCACCCTCAGGCTTTCTTT. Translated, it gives CASSLDHPQAFF.